What follows is one T cell receptor beta chain and its context. The data are from a study of blood T cell repertoires in COVID-19. Study overall: Acute and convalescent COVID-19 specimens originated in the United States, Italy and Spain. T cells, B-cell-depleted T cells, or PBMCs supplied cDNA or gDNA.

Repertoires were generated with immunoSEQ multiplex PCR, while TCRdb's copy carries only in-frame clones and drops some. The data contain about 200,000 clones, nearly 90% of them singletons. The CDR3 totals 16 residues. V was clipped by 5 bases and J by 2 bases; unmatched bases: 11. Germline V gives CDR1 MDHEN, CDR2 SYDVKM. This clonotype was obtained from a woman in her 30s with acute COVID-19. The chain recombines TRBV28 with TRBJ2-7; TRBD1 aligns across 8 bases. Material: PBMCs or T cells enriched from blood (not recorded which). The CDR3 sequence is CASSALRGRRAYEQYF. The DNA of the CDR3 is TGTGCCAGCAGTGCACTCAGGGGGCGCAGGGCCTACGAGCAGTACTTC.